This T cell receptor (beta chain) was profiled in a study of cytomegalovirus exposure and HLA in healthy donors. A remark on this clone: Its specificity is not known.

Study-level results: No immune exposure information besides CMV serostatus was available. A link between a missense DCLRE1C variant and TCR beta V- and J-gene trimming emerged from a later analysis.

The study ran its PCR with 60 Vbeta and 13 Jbeta primers. Produced via immunoSEQ multiplex PCR; TCRdb's table is partial and in-frame only. Of more than 90,000 clones detected, around 64% appear once; the ten largest clones hold roughly 2.2%. The CDR3 contains 12 residues. V gave up 3 bases and J gave up 6 bases; unmatched junction bases: 2. Germline V CDR1 and CDR2: SGHRS, YFSETQ. The sample taken for sequencing was PBMCs. The source is a woman aged 25 to 45 in good health and CMV-seronegative. The chain employs TRBV5-1 and TRBJ2-7; 8 nucleotides align to TRBD2. The CDR3 bases are TGCGCCAGCAGCTCAGGGACTAGCGAGCAGTACTTC. This gives the protein CASSSGTSEQYF. The full variable domain, completed using reference TRBV5-1 and TRBJ2-7, is KAGVTQTPRYLIKTRGQQVTLSCSPISGHRSVSWYQQTPGQGLQFLFEYFSETQRNKGNFPGRFSGRQFSNSRSEMNVSTLELGDSALYLCASSSGTSEQYFGPGTRLTVT.